This T cell receptor beta chain was recorded in a study of vaccination and CD4 T cells after COVID-19 (dated by TCRdb to about 2022). Regarding the research as a whole: SARS-CoV-2 positivity had been established in the convalescent patients by nasal swab PCR, and mild disease was recorded in under ten of these patients and severe disease in one. In the convalescent cohort there were six males and four females, among whom were two Hispanic individuals, seven Caucasians, two Asians and one multiracial person. Participants received two doses of either the Pfizer-BioNTech BNT162b2 vaccine (n=8) or the Moderna mRNA-1273 vaccine (n=2). Post-COVID blood samples were collected from convalescent patients a median of around 100 days after diagnosis, with a range of roughly 35 to 161 days. The time from the second vaccine dose to post-vaccine blood sampling had a median of roughly 72 days and ranged from about 14 to 250 days. The cultures were stimulated with overlapping spike peptide pools from SARS-CoV-2 and from the common cold coronaviruses HCoV-NL63, HCoV-OC43 and HCoV-229E. Control cultures used a CEFX viral epitope pool as positive control, an HIV-1 Nef peptide pool as negative control, or no peptide. In ten to eleven COVID-19 convalescent patients and a few infection-naive healthy vaccine recipients, researchers compared the spike-specific CD4+ TCR repertoire from before mRNA vaccination with the repertoire from after.

Reading the label with the study, this specimen's treatment or condition is: 10-day PBMC culture with coronavirus spike peptide pools or control peptides (ViraFEST assay). The ViraFEST assay, used in the study, expanded antigen-specific T cells with peptide pools and then identified the expanded clonotypes through TCR sequencing. The convalescent patients' positive SARS-CoV-2 PCR tests fell between March and December 2020, which was before the Alpha, Beta and Delta variants emerged in the United States. PBMCs were cultured at two million per well in IMDM supplemented with roughly 5% human AB serum and 9 to 10 IU/ml IL-2, with approximately 11 ug/ml peptide pools added. On days 3 and 7, half of the culture medium was replaced with fresh IL-2-containing medium. After around 10 days of culture, CD4+ T cells were isolated by negative selection with the EasySep CD4+ T cell isolation kit. PBMCs were separated from whole blood using Ficoll-Paque Plus gradient centrifugation and then either used fresh or cryopreserved at -140C. Each culture condition was generally run in triplicate wells.

The CDR3 spans 14 residues, from the cysteine through the phenylalanine. The CDR3 DNA has 42 bases and is translated from base 1. V drops 6 bases and J drops 5 bases, leaving 19 bases in between. The germline V gene (reference sequence) gives CDR1 as DFQATT and CDR2 as SNEGSKA. This clonotype was observed a handful of times. No cognate antigen has been identified for it. No base quality values were provided; no much bigger clone lies one nucleotide off. Libraries were made using PCR. DNA from cultured CD4+ T cells was subjected to TCR sequencing with the Oncomine TCR Beta short-read assay at the Johns Hopkins FTIC core. The QIAamp micro DNA kit was used to extract genomic DNA from the cultured CD4+ T cells. Oncomine TCR Beta libraries from cultured CD4+ T cells were pooled with unique dual indexes and sequenced on an Illumina iSeq 100. The paper's data handling went like this. Non-productive sequences were removed, and CDR3s not starting with C, not ending with F or W, or shorter than 7 amino acids were discarded. The MANAFEST web application was used to identify antigen-specific clonotypes by comparing peptide-stimulated wells against reference wells and other culture wells. An FDR below 0.05, an odds ratio above 5, and a productive frequency above 0.1% in at least two of three replicate wells were required for clones to be considered positive. A clonotype counted as cross-reactive if it showed significant expansion both in the SARS-CoV-2 spike wells and in at least one common cold coronavirus spike condition. CDR3 homology was assessed with Levenshtein distances (stringdist) and unrooted phylogenetic trees (ape) in R version 3.6.1. TCRdb reworked the public reads: Q25 trimming with fastp, MiXCR clone assembly, productive beta chains retained. Rows are unified per CDR3 protein, each entry keeping the most common DNA and genes. These V and J calls originate from TCRdb's pipeline instead of the authors' own analysis. Across this sample there are approximately 13,000 distinct CDR3 sequences, with around three fifths seen only once. More than 9.5% of the sample lies in the top ten.

What the research found in general, with its limitations: The number of convalescent patients in the study was relatively small, and the study did not examine early timepoints following natural infection. The median count of SARS-CoV-2-reactive clonotypes went up from around 20 after infection to 38 after vaccination, although the change was not significant. Nearly all vaccine-specific clones in convalescent patients (304 of 307) were mono-reactive for SARS-CoV-2 spike rather than cross-reactive with common cold coronaviruses. In convalescent patients, a median about 84% of post-vaccine SARS-CoV-2-reactive clones were detected only after vaccination, and vaccine-specific priming was suggested by this finding.

The chain is made from TRBV20-1 and TRBJ1-1, with the D segment identity uncertain. This TCR was recovered from a human donor who had recovered from COVID-19. The sequencing sample was made of CD4+ T cells from blood, cultured in vitro. The encoded CDR3 is CSATLVGHGTEAFF. The DNA sequence is TGCAGTGCAACCCTAGTCGGGCATGGGACTGAAGCTTTCTTT.